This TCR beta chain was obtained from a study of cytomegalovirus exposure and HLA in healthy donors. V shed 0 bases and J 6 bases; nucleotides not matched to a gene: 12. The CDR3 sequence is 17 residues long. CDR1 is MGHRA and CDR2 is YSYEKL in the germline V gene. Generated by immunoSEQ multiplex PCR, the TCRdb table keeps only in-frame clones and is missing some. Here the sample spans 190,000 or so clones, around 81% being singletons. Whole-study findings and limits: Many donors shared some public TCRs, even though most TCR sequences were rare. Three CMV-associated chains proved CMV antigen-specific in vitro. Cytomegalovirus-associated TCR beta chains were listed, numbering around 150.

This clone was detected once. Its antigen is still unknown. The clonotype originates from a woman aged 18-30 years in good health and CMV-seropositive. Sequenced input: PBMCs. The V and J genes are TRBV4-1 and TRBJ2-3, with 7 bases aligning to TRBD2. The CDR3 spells CASSQDQAAGTRDTQYF. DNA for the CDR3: TGCGCCAGCAGCCAAGATCAGGCAGCGGGGACCCGGGATACGCAGTATTTT.